The 31 T cell receptor beta chains given below trace back to one sample, sequenced in a study of identical twins. One entry per CDR3 protein results from TCRdb running MiXCR on the 5' RACE reads. The table lists about 520,000 distinct CDR3 sequences, 22% of them singletons, with about 0.99% in the top ten. The sample was also reused in another study, on T cells expressing NK-cell markers.

Input material: CD4+ T cells sorted from blood. These receptors were obtained from a woman between 18 and 29 years old in good health.

The rearrangement joins TRBV7-9 to TRBJ2-7; D is ambiguous. Germline assignment: CDR1 SEHNR and CDR2 FQNEAQ (reference sequence). Trimming removed 1 base at V and 2 bases at J, with 6 bases between. The CDR3 is 13 residues long. CDR3 loop: CASSLEIPYEQYF. The CDR3 DNA reads as TGTGCCAGCAGCTTAGAGATCCCCTACGAGCAGTACTTC.

This clonotype was counted at least ten times. The chain uses TRBV10-3 and TRBJ1-3; D is ambiguous. This CDR3 comprises 13 residues. The germline CDR1 and CDR2 sequences are ENHRY and SYGVKD. Trimming pared 3 bases from V and 0 bases from J, leaving 3 bases between. CDR3: CAISDSSGNTIYF. CDR3 DNA sequence: TGTGCCATCAGTGACTCCTCTGGAAACACCATATATTTT.

In its sample, this clonotype was seen a few times. The chain joins TRBV27 to TRBJ2-7; weak D call: TRBD2 (6 bases). The CDR3 has 17 amino acids. Germline CDR1 is MNHEY and CDR2 is SMNVEV (reference sequence). Trimming cost V 0 bases and J 7 bases, with 22 bases left between them. Here the CDR3 DNA reads TGTGCCAGCAGTTTATCTTATAGGACGGGGGTTCCGCGGGAGCAGTACTTC. Protein: CASSLSYRTGVPREQYF.

This clonotype was seen a handful of times. The V call is TRBV11-2, the J call TRBJ2-1; no clear D. The CDR3 spans 11 residues. Trimming took 7 bases from V and 10 from J, leaving 11 bases between them. The germline gives CDR1 SGHAT, CDR2 FQNNGV. CDR3 coding DNA: TGTGCCAGCACCCCGAACTTAGAGCAGTTCTTC. Amino acids: CASTPNLEQFF. The variable domain in full, completed from reference TRBV11-2 and TRBJ2-1, reads EAGVAQSPRYKIIEKRQSVAFWCNPISGHATLYWYQQILGQGPKLLIQFQNNGVVDDSQLPKDRFSAERLKGVDSTLKIQPAKLEDSAVYLCASTPNLEQFFGPGTRLTVL.

The chain is built from TRBV6-1 and TRBJ1-5; D remains unclear. The CDR3 covers 13 residues. Trimming took off 3 bases at V and 3 bases at J, with 6 bases between the two ends. Germline loops: CDR1 MNHNS, CDR2 SASEGT. CDR3 in DNA: TGTGCCAGCAGTGACAGGTACAATCAGCCCCAGCATTTT. Encoded protein: CASSDRYNQPQHF.

This clonotype has more than one count but fewer than ten. The chain joins TRBV7-9 to TRBJ2-1, with 7 bases matching TRBD2. Germline V gene lookup returns CDR1 SEHNR and CDR2 FQNEAQ (reference sequence). This CDR3 has 15 amino acids. V dropped 2 bases and J dropped 5; count of bases not matched to a gene: 6. CDR3 region: CASSLKRAGDNEQFF. The CDR3 DNA sequence: TGTGCCAGCAGCTTAAAGCGGGCGGGAGACAATGAGCAGTTCTTC.

The chain uses TRBV11-2 and TRBJ2-3; the D is unclear. The CDR3 is made up of 16 amino acids. V was trimmed by 1 base and J by 6 bases, leaving 17 bases between them. Germline V gives CDR1 SGHAT, CDR2 FQNNGV. The CDR3 bases are TGTGCCAGCAGCTTAGGGTCGGCTAGACGGACGGATACGCAGTATTTT. Translation gives CASSLGSARRTDTQYF.

This clonotype turned up a few times. V usage is TRBV10-3 and J usage is TRBJ2-1, with TRBD2 matching 10 bases. The CDR3 is made up of 17 amino acids. CDR1 ENHRY and CDR2 SYGVKD come from the germline V gene. Trimming cost V 0 bases and J 8 bases; bases outside gene matches: 10. CDR3 sequence reads: CAISESRSGRALDEQFF. Written as DNA, the CDR3 is TGTGCCATCAGTGAGTCAAGAAGCGGGAGGGCTTTGGATGAGCAGTTCTTC.

The sample holds a few counts of this clonotype. The chain combines TRBV25-1 with TRBJ1-2; TRBD1 is a possible D gene (5 bases). The CDR3 totals 12 residues. Germline CDR1 and CDR2: MGHDK and SYGVNS. V shed 5 bases and J shed 7 bases, with 11 bases lying between them. The CDR3 reads CASSQGALGYTF. As DNA, the CDR3 is TGTGCCAGCAGTCAAGGGGCACTTGGCTACACCTTC.

The rearrangement joins TRBV29-1 to TRBJ1-3, with D uncertain. This CDR3 spans 11 amino acids. Germline CDR1 SQVTM, CDR2 ANQGSEA. The V and J ends lost 2 bases and 3 bases respectively, with 2 bases between them. The CDR3 region has the DNA TGCAGCGTTGAATATGGAAACACCATATATTTT. Protein sequence: CSVEYGNTIYF.

The chain employs TRBV20-1 and TRBJ1-1; no reliable D call. The CDR3 totals 13 residues. Germline lookup yields CDR1 DFQATT and CDR2 SNEGSKA (reference sequence). V lost 3 bases and J 7 bases, leaving 15 bases between the germline ends. The CDR3 here is CSARVSRGVEAFF. For the CDR3, the DNA is TGCAGTGCTAGGGTCTCACGGGGAGTTGAAGCTTTCTTT.

The J gene is TRBJ2-1, the V gene TRBV20-1, with 10 positions matching TRBD2. Germline trimming cut 4 bases from V and 8 bases from J; bases unmatched to any gene: 5. The CDR3 runs to 13 residues. Germline CDR1 is DFQATT and CDR2 is SNEGSKA (reference sequence). The chain's CDR3 is CSAMVAGGDEQFF. As DNA, the CDR3 is TGCAGTGCTATGGTAGCGGGAGGCGATGAGCAGTTCTTC.

This clonotype has more than one count but fewer than ten. The chain employs TRBV5-5 and TRBJ2-5; D is uncertain. Germline loops: CDR1 SGHKS, CDR2 YYEKEE (reference sequence). Trimming took 4 bases from V and 0 from J, leaving 7 bases between them. The CDR3 totals 13 residues. The CDR3 nucleotides are TGTGCCAGCAGCACACAGAACCAAGAGACCCAGTACTTC. It codes for CASSTQNQETQYF. The full variable domain, in which reference TRBV5-5 and TRBJ2-5 provide the parts outside the CDR3, is DAGVTQSPTHLIKTRGQQVTLRCSPISGHKSVSWYQQVLGQGPQFIFQYYEKEERGRGNFPDRFSARQFPNYSSELNVNALLLGDSALYLCASSTQNQETQYFGPGTRLLVL.

This clonotype was seen a few times. CDR3 DNA: TGTGCCAGCAGTAGGGCCTTCAATGAGCAGTTCTTC. This encodes CASSRAFNEQFF. The chain joins TRBV6-5 to TRBJ2-1; no reliable D call. V dropped 5 bases and J dropped 6 bases, with 8 bases sitting between them. The length of the CDR3 is 12 residues. Germline V gene sequence: CDR1 MNHEY, CDR2 SVGAGI.

The chain links TRBV5-6 to TRBJ2-7; perhaps TRBD1 as D (5 bases). The CDR3 contains 15 residues. Germline V CDR1 and CDR2: SGHDT, YYEEEE. Trimming pared 2 bases from V and 3 bases from J, leaving 15 bases between. This chain's CDR3 is CASSFDSILNYEQYF. CDR3 DNA: TGTGCCAGCAGCTTCGACAGCATCCTCAACTACGAGCAGTACTTC. Supplemented by reference TRBV5-6 and TRBJ2-7, the full variable domain reads DAGVTQSPTHLIKTRGQQVTLRCSPKSGHDTVSWYQQALGQGPQFIFQYYEEEERQRGNFPDRFSGHQFPNYSSELNVNALLLGDSALYLCASSFDSILNYEQYFGPGTRLTVT.

The sample holds one count of this clonotype. This sequence joins TRBV25-1 and TRBJ1-6; TRBD1 agrees at 9 bases. The V and J ends lost 4 bases and 7 bases, in that order; junction bases with no gene match: 5. This CDR3 is 15 amino acids long. CDR1 and CDR2 from the germline V gene are MGHDK and SYGVNS. CDR3 loop: CASSGGQGWNSPLHF. The CDR3 DNA reads as TGTGCCAGCAGTGGGGGACAGGGTTGGAATTCACCCCTCCACTTT.

The sample holds a few counts of this clonotype. This rearrangement joins TRBV20-1 to TRBJ2-5; weak D call: TRBD2 (5 bases). The V gene's germline CDR1 is DFQATT and CDR2 SNEGSKA (reference sequence). V gave up 0 bases and J gave up 4 bases, with 18 bases separating them. The CDR3 has 16 amino acids. The DNA of the CDR3 is TGCAGTGCTAGAGATCAGTCAACGGAGGCGGGAGAGACCCAGTACTTC. Translating it yields CSARDQSTEAGETQYF.

In its sample, this clonotype was seen many times. This chain connects TRBV6-2 or TRBV6-3 to TRBJ1-2; D is unclear. Trimming cost V 3 bases and J 2 bases, with 10 bases left between them. Per the germline V gene, CDR1 is MNHEY and CDR2 is SVGEGT. The CDR3 covers 14 residues. The CDR3 reads CASSYSSGNYGYTF. CDR3 in DNA: TGTGCCAGCAGTTATTCCTCGGGGAACTATGGCTACACCTTC.

V is TRBV5-8 and J is TRBJ2-3, with 9 bases that match TRBD2. The CDR3 loop spans 15 amino acids. V shed 4 bases, J shed 5 bases, and the junction held 8 bases outside the gene matches. Germline-derived CDR1 and CDR2 are SGHTS and YDEGEE. CDR3 in amino acids: CASSPRRGGQDTQYF. The CDR3 DNA reads as TGTGCCAGCAGCCCCAGGCGGGGGGGCCAAGATACGCAGTATTTT.

The chain joins TRBV7-2 to TRBJ2-1, with 7 positions matching TRBD2. CDR1 SGHTA and CDR2 FQGNSA come from the germline V gene. After removal of 1 base from V and 7 bases from J, the junction contained 4 bases not matched to a gene. This CDR3 region has 14 residues. The CDR3 sequence is CASSLESGVNEQFF. CDR3 sequence (DNA): TGTGCCAGCAGCTTAGAGAGCGGGGTAAATGAGCAGTTCTTC.

This chain uses TRBV4-2 with TRBJ2-5, with D possibly being TRBD2 (7 bases). The CDR3 has 15 amino acids. Germline V gene lookup returns CDR1 LGHNA and CDR2 YNFKEQ. Trimming removed 0 bases at V and 1 base at J, with 9 bases between. CDR3 in DNA: TGTGCCAGCAGCCAAGATGGGGGGGCCCAAGAGACCCAGTACTTC. Translated: CASSQDGGAQETQYF.

This clonotype was recorded many times. The genes are TRBV6-1 and TRBJ2-1; TRBD2 aligns across 8 bases. From germline, CDR1 is MNHNS and CDR2 SASEGT. This CDR3 region has 15 residues. V shed 7 bases, J shed 8 bases, and the junction held 13 bases outside the gene matches. The CDR3 region is CASNGLAGQGHEQFF. The CDR3 nucleotides are TGTGCCAGCAATGGGCTAGCGGGCCAGGGGCATGAGCAGTTCTTC.

The table lists this clonotype with a count of one. The chain couples TRBV7-9 to TRBJ2-7; 9 nucleotides match TRBD1. CDR1 and CDR2 (germline): SEHNR, FQNEAQ (reference sequence). This CDR3 has 13 amino acids. The J segment lost 7 bases and the V segment lost 2 bases, leaving 3 bases of the junction unmatched. The chain's CDR3 is CASSLTGQGEQYF. CDR3 bases: TGTGCCAGCAGCTTAACGGGACAGGGTGAGCAGTACTTC.

The V and J genes are TRBV6-5 and TRBJ2-7; D might be TRBD2 (5 bases). Germline assignment: CDR1 MNHEY and CDR2 SVGAGI. V gave up 4 bases and J gave up 5 bases, with 18 bases separating them. This CDR3 spans 15 amino acids. CDR3 amino acids: CASSSRPLPGDEQYF. As DNA, the CDR3 is TGTGCCAGCAGTTCCCGCCCTCTCCCCGGGGACGAGCAGTACTTC.

The table lists this clonotype with a few counts. The chain has TRBV2 and TRBJ1-2, with D possibly being TRBD1 (5 bases). V shed 4 bases and J shed 0 bases, with 9 bases lying between them. From germline, CDR1 is SNHLY and CDR2 FYNNEI. This CDR3 spans 14 amino acids. The CDR3 spells CASSGQLANYGYTF. CDR3 sequence (DNA): TGTGCCAGCAGTGGACAGTTAGCTAACTATGGCTACACCTTC.

The sample holds a few counts of this clonotype. CDR3 DNA sequence: TGTGCCAGCAGGCAGGGAGTGGACAATGAGCAGTTCTTC. Amino acids: CASRQGVDNEQFF. The gene calls are TRBV7-2 and TRBJ2-1; D possibly uses TRBD1 or TRBD2 (5 bases each). CDR1 and CDR2 (germline): SGHTA, FQGNSA. This CDR3 is 13 amino acids long. The V end lost 6 bases, the J end lost 5 bases, and 11 bases lay between the germline ends.

This clonotype was counted ten times or more. The chain couples TRBV10-3 to TRBJ2-5, with D perhaps matching TRBD1 or TRBD2 (5 bases each). The CDR3 has 14 residues. Germline loops: CDR1 ENHRY, CDR2 SYGVKD. With 7 bases removed from V and 3 bases from J, the gap between germline ends came to 15 bases. The CDR3 DNA follows: TGTGCCATCAAGGCCGGGACCCAAGAAGAGACCCAGTACTTC. Its protein product is CAIKAGTQEETQYF.

This chain uses TRBV7-3 with TRBJ2-2; no clear D. The CDR3 sequence is 13 residues long. Germline V gene sequence: CDR1 SGHTA, CDR2 FQGTGA. The V end was cut by 5 bases, the J end by 6 bases, with 10 bases between. DNA of the CDR3: TGTGCCAGCAGCCCCGGTGGGGCCGGGGAGCTGTTTTTT. It translates to CASSPGGAGELFF.

This sequence joins TRBV6-1 and TRBJ2-1; unclear D gene. The germline V gene encodes CDR1 MNHNS and CDR2 SASEGT. This CDR3 is built from 14 residues. Trimming removed 8 bases at V and 4 bases at J, with 15 bases between. Here the CDR3 DNA reads TGTGCCAGCGCATTTGACCAGATTTACAATGAGCAGTTCTTC. Residues: CASAFDQIYNEQFF.

V is TRBV5-5 and J is TRBJ2-7; unclear D gene. Germline lookup yields CDR1 SGHKS and CDR2 YYEKEE (reference sequence). The V end lost 0 bases, the J end lost 5 bases, and 12 bases lay between the germline ends. The CDR3 spans 14 residues. The CDR3 nucleotides read TGTGCCAGCAGCTTGGGTACGGGCAGCAACGAGCAGTACTTC. Amino acids: CASSLGTGSNEQYF. Looking up the rest from reference TRBV5-5 and TRBJ2-7 gives the full variable domain: DAGVTQSPTHLIKTRGQQVTLRCSPISGHKSVSWYQQVLGQGPQFIFQYYEKEERGRGNFPDRFSARQFPNYSSELNVNALLLGDSALYLCASSLGTGSNEQYFGPGTRLTVT.

This clonotype was observed a handful of times. The chain carries TRBV6-6 and TRBJ1-2, with 9 bases matching TRBD1. Germline CDR1 MNHNY, CDR2 SVGAGI (reference sequence). CDR3 length equals 13 residues. The V gene end was trimmed by 4 bases and the J gene end by 8 bases; junction bases not matched to a gene: 5. The chain's CDR3 is CASSSDRGTGYTF. The CDR3 nucleotides are TGTGCCAGCAGTTCTGACAGGGGGACGGGCTACACCTTC.